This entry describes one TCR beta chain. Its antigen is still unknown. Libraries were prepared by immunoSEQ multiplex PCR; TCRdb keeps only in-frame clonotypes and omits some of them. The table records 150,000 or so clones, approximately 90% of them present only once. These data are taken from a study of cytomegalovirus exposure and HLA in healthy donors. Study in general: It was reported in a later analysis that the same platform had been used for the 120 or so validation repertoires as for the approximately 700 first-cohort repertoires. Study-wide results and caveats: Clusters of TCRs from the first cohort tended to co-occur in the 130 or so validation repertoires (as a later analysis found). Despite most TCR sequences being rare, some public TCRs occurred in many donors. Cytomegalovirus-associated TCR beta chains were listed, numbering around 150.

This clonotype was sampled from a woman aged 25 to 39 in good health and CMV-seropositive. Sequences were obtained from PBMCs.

The CDR3 DNA reads as TGTGCCAGCAGCTTAAGGGGCACCAACACCGGGGAGCTGTTTTTT. Protein sequence: CASSLRGTNTGELFF. The chain links TRBV7-9 to TRBJ2-2; tentative D call: TRBD1 (5 bases). Germline CDR1 and CDR2: SEHNR and FQNEAQ (reference sequence). V was shortened by 2 bases and J by 2 bases, with 9 bases between the two germline ends. The CDR3 is 15 amino acids. The complete variable domain, with remaining parts taken from reference TRBV7-9 and TRBJ2-2, reads DTGVSQNPRHKITKRGQNVTFRCDPISEHNRLYWYRQTLGQGPEFLTYFQNEAQLEKSRLLSDRFSAERPKGSFSTLEIQRTEQGDSAMYLCASSLRGTNTGELFFGEGSRLTVL.